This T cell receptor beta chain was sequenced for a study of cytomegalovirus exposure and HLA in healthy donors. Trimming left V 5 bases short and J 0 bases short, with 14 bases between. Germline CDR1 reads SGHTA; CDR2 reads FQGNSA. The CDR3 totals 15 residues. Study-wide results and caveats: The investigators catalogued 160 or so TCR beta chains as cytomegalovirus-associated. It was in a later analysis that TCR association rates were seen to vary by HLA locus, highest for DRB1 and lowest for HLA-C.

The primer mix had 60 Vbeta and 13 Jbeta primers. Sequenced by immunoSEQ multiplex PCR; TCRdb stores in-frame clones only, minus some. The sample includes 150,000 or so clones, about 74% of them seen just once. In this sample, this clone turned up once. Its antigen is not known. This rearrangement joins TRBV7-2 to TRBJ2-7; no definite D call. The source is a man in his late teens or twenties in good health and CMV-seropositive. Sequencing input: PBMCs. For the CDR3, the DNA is TGTGCCAGCAGCCCATCCTCTACAGTCTCCTACGAGCAGTACTTC. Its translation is CASSPSSTVSYEQYF.